This T cell receptor beta chain was recovered during a study of vaccination and CD4 T cells after COVID-19. Each CDR3 protein gets one entry after TCRdb re-called the PCR reads with MiXCR. This sample has 12,000 to 15,000 distinct CDR3 sequences, with more than 55% found just once. The source of this sequence is a human donor who had recovered from COVID-19. This specimen was CD4+ T cells from blood, taken after SARS-CoV-2 vaccination.

The CDR3 region is CASSFAGTDGYTF. The CDR3 nucleotides read TGTGCCAGCAGTTTCGCAGGGACGGATGGCTACACCTTC. This chain joins TRBV12-3 or TRBV12-4 and TRBJ1-2; a possible D gene is TRBD1 (5 bases). V was cut by 3 bases and J by 6 bases, with 11 bases left in between. This CDR3 has 13 residues.